This record looks at one T cell receptor (beta chain) sequence and its context. Its cognate antigen is unknown. Sequence data for DNA of cultured CD4+ T cells were generated by the Oncomine TCR Beta short-read assay. The source of extracted genomic DNA was cultured CD4+ T cells. In TCRdb, the PCR reads were re-called with MiXCR into one record per CDR3 protein. The profile shows more than 15,000 distinct CDR3 sequences, 30% to 40% of them singletons. As for treatment: roughly 10-day PBMC culture with coronavirus spike peptide pools or control peptides (ViraFEST assay). This record belongs to a study of vaccination and CD4 T cells after COVID-19. Background on the study: Convalescent donors: six male, four female; seven Caucasian, two Asian, one multiracial, two Hispanic. A median of approximately 100 days (range 35 to 161) separated diagnosis from post-COVID sampling. For control cultures, the treatment was a CEFX pool, an HIV-1 Nef pool, or no peptide.

CDR1 is SNHLY, CDR2 FYNNEI, per germline. V dropped 8 bases and J dropped 6; count of bases not matched to a gene: 8. The CDR3 covers 14 residues. Sequencing used cultured CD4+ T cells from blood. The sequence was collected from a human donor with COVID-19. The J gene is TRBJ1-2, the V gene TRBV2, with TRBD1 matching over 11 bases. CDR3 in DNA: TGTGCCAGCCGACAGGACAGGGGGCCCCATGGCTACACCTTC. As protein: CASRQDRGPHGYTF.